The 32 T cell receptor beta chains reported below all come from one sample, sequenced in a study of shared clonotypes between healthy human individuals. Only in-frame clones appear in the TCRdb table, and some are missing; sequencing was by immunoSEQ multiplex PCR. The profile covers 2 million to 2.5 million clones, with around 95% appearing a single time and around 0.13% taken by the ten largest. The sample comprised naive CD4+ T cells sorted from blood. Regarding subset: CD45RA+ positively selected. These receptors all come from a man between 18 and 35 years old in good health.

On this clone: The sample contains more than one DNA sequence encoding this CDR3. Here the CDR3 DNA reads TGTGCCTGGGAGACAGGGGCCTACGAGCAGTACTTC. This sequence encodes CAWETGAYEQYF. The chain recombines TRBV30 with TRBJ2-7; the match to TRBD1 covers 8 bases. This CDR3 region has 12 residues. Germline V gives CDR1 GTSNPN, CDR2 SVGIG (reference sequence). V lost 5 bases to trimming and J lost 2 bases; unmatched junction nucleotides: 2.

Concerning this clone: Other nucleotide sequences from this sample produce the same CDR3. The gene calls are TRBV5-4 and TRBJ2-5; a possible D gene is TRBD2 (6 bases). Trimming removed 2 bases at V and 5 bases at J, with 10 bases between. CDR3 length: 13 amino acids. Germline CDR1 is SGHNT and CDR2 is YYREEE (reference sequence). CDR3 region: CASSLAGVETQYF. In DNA form, the CDR3 reads TGTGCCAGCAGCTTAGCGGGTGTTGAGACCCAGTACTTC.

The rearrangement uses TRBV10-3 and TRBJ1-2; 8 nucleotides match TRBD1. CDR3 length equals 16 residues. V lost 6 bases and J lost 6; bases outside the gene matches: 15. Germline V gene lookup returns CDR1 ENHRY and CDR2 SYGVKD. The chain's CDR3 is CAIRRGQGIGADGYTF. The DNA of the CDR3 is TGTGCCATCAGACGCGGACAGGGAATAGGAGCCGATGGCTACACCTTC.

This CDR3 is CSERDPGGEQFF. The CDR3 DNA is TGCAGCGAGAGAGACCCGGGAGGTGAGCAGTTCTTC. This chain uses TRBV29-1 with TRBJ2-1; 7 bases agree with TRBD2. Unmatched junction bases numbered 9, after V lost 7 bases and J lost 9 bases. This CDR3 is built from 12 residues. CDR1 and CDR2 (germline): SQVTM, ANQGSEA.

The chain links TRBV4-1 to TRBJ1-1; 12 bases match TRBD1. The germline V gene encodes CDR1 MGHRA and CDR2 YSYEKL. The CDR3 is 17 residues long. V dropped 4 bases and J dropped 4; count of bases not matched to a gene: 10. The CDR3 nucleotides are TGCGCCAGCAGCCCCTGGGGACAGGGGGCGATGGGCACTGAAGCTTTCTTT. Amino acid sequence: CASSPWGQGAMGTEAFF.

The J gene is TRBJ2-7, the V gene TRBV18; no firm D call. Trimming cost V 4 bases and J 0 bases, with 16 bases left between them. Germline V gene data show CDR1 as KGHSH and CDR2 as LQKENI. The CDR3 is 16 amino acids. Here the CDR3 DNA reads TGTGCCAGCTCACAAGCCGGGCCAAGTGGCTCCTACGAGCAGTACTTC. Translated, it gives CASSQAGPSGSYEQYF.

This chain uses TRBV27 with TRBJ1-1; maybe TRBD1 (6 bases). V was pared by 3 bases and J by 6 bases, with 11 bases between. The CDR3 spans 13 residues. Germline assignment: CDR1 MNHEY and CDR2 SMNVEV (reference sequence). As DNA, the CDR3 is TGTGCCAGCAGTTTTTCCAGGACAGCTGAAGCTTTCTTT. Translation: CASSFSRTAEAFF.

The V gene is TRBV28, the J gene TRBJ2-5; D gene ambiguous. The CDR3 length is 13 residues. V was clipped by 2 bases and J by 1 base, with 5 bases between them. Germline V gene lookup returns CDR1 MDHEN and CDR2 SYDVKM. The DNA for the CDR3 is TGTGCCAGCAGTTTAGGGATCCAAGAGACCCAGTACTTC. Protein: CASSLGIQETQYF. The full variable domain, completed using reference TRBV28 and TRBJ2-5, is DVKVTQSSRYLVKRTGEKVFLECVQDMDHENMFWYRQDPGLGLRLIYFSYDVKMKEKGDIPEGYSVSREKKERFSLILESASTNQTSMYLCASSLGIQETQYFGPGTRLLVL.

This sequence joins TRBV7-2 and TRBJ1-1; no definite D call. Between the trimmed V and J ends, which lost 5 bases and 4 bases, there was a span of 17 bases. CDR1 and CDR2 (germline): SGHTA, FQGNSA. The CDR3 covers 15 residues. The CDR3 DNA sequence: TGTGCCAGCAGCATGGCTGACGGGGTAACCACTGAAGCTTTCTTT. Translation gives CASSMADGVTTEAFF.

The rearrangement joins TRBV2 to TRBJ2-5, with a possible D match to TRBD2 (6 bases). The CDR3 runs 14 residues. The germline gives CDR1 SNHLY, CDR2 FYNNEI. V was clipped by 7 bases and J by 5 bases, with 17 bases between them. CDR3 in amino acids: CASKFSVGGETQYF. The CDR3 DNA reads as TGTGCCAGCAAGTTTAGCGTTGGGGGGGAGACCCAGTACTTC.

This rearrangement joins TRBV10-1 to TRBJ1-6, with D tentatively TRBD1 (5 bases). This CDR3 spans 13 amino acids. The ends were cut back, 5 bases at V and 11 bases at J, with 13 bases in the middle. CDR1 is WNHNN, CDR2 SYGVQD, per germline (reference sequence). CDR3 protein: CASSIGTGTPLHF. Written as DNA, the CDR3 is TGCGCCAGCAGTATAGGGACGGGGACACCCCTCCACTTT.

The V and J genes are TRBV29-1 and TRBJ1-1, with D uncertain. V lost 3 bases and J 0 bases, leaving 5 bases between the germline ends. Germline V lookup: CDR1 SQVTM, CDR2 ANQGSEA. This CDR3 spans 12 amino acids. CDR3 loop: CSVDGVNTEAFF. CDR3 DNA: TGCAGCGTTGATGGAGTGAACACTGAAGCTTTCTTT.

The CDR3 nucleotides are TGCGCCAGCAGCTTCGACAGGGGGCGCGGCTATGGCTACACCTTC. Translated: CASSFDRGRGYGYTF. The chain carries TRBV5-1 and TRBJ1-2, with TRBD1 matching over 10 bases. The CDR3 totals 15 residues. Losses at the gene ends were 2 bases for V and 4 bases for J; bases not matched to a gene: 5. CDR1 is SGHRS, CDR2 YFSETQ, per germline.

The chain links TRBV6-1 to TRBJ2-3, with a weak D call TRBD2 (5 bases). The CDR3 is 12 residues long. Germline values: CDR1 MNHNS, CDR2 SASEGT. V was cut by 7 bases and J by 2 bases, with 7 bases left in between. The CDR3 DNA is TGTGCCAGCACCGGGAACACAGATACGCAGTATTTT. Protein sequence: CASTGNTDTQYF.

The chain carries TRBV19 and TRBJ2-1; 7 bases are a match to TRBD2. Germline V gene data show CDR1 as LNHDA and CDR2 as SQIVND (reference sequence). With 7 bases clipped from V and 8 bases from J, the junction kept 11 bases outside the gene matches. This CDR3 comprises 14 residues. The CDR3 loop reads CASTSGRPFDEQFF. The CDR3 nucleotides read TGTGCCAGTACTAGCGGACGGCCCTTCGATGAGCAGTTCTTC.

The count of this clone is one. The chain employs TRBV6-6 and TRBJ2-1; D is possibly TRBD1 or TRBD2 (5 bases each). Germline V gene sequence: CDR1 MNHNY, CDR2 SVGAGI (reference sequence). The CDR3 is 16 residues long. Deletions cut 7 bases from V and 10 bases from J, with 26 bases between. The CDR3 region is CASISPRSGGLREQFF. DNA of the CDR3: TGTGCCAGCATATCCCCCCGGTCTGGGGGATTAAGAGAGCAGTTCTTC.

The chain combines TRBV6-1 with TRBJ1-2, with D possibly matching TRBD1 (6 bases). Trimming stripped 4 bases from V and 6 bases from J, with 15 bases between. The CDR3 extends over 14 amino acids. The germline gives CDR1 MNHNS, CDR2 SASEGT. CDR3 residues: CASSGGGAGDGYTF. Here the CDR3 DNA reads TGTGCCAGCAGTGGCGGAGGGGCAGGGGATGGCTACACCTTC.

This clone was seen only once. The chain uses TRBV6-5 and TRBJ1-2, with 7 bases matching TRBD1. The germline V gene encodes CDR1 MNHEY and CDR2 SVGAGI. J was trimmed by 3 bases and V by 2 bases; bases with no gene match: 6. This CDR3 spans 15 amino acids. The chain's CDR3 is CASSYQRTGYYGYTF. DNA for the CDR3: TGTGCCAGCAGTTACCAGAGGACAGGCTACTATGGCTACACCTTC.

The chain couples TRBV28 to TRBJ2-7; 7 bases are a match to TRBD1. V lost 6 bases to trimming and J lost 3 bases; unmatched junction nucleotides: 8. CDR3 length equals 14 residues. Germline V gives CDR1 MDHEN, CDR2 SYDVKM. This CDR3 reads CASRGQTALYEQYF. The CDR3 DNA sequence: TGTGCCAGCAGGGGACAGACCGCCCTCTACGAGCAGTACTTC.

J is TRBJ2-1 and V is TRBV11-2; possible D gene TRBD2, 6 bases. The CDR3 is 14 residues long. The ends were cut back, 3 bases at V and 9 bases at J, with 15 bases in the middle. The germline V gene has CDR1 SGHAT and CDR2 FQNNGV. The CDR3 spells CASSFRGGFGEQFF. DNA of the CDR3: TGTGCCAGCAGCTTTAGGGGAGGATTTGGTGAGCAGTTCTTC. Filled out from reference TRBV11-2 and TRBJ2-1, the complete variable domain reads EAGVAQSPRYKIIEKRQSVAFWCNPISGHATLYWYQQILGQGPKLLIQFQNNGVVDDSQLPKDRFSAERLKGVDSTLKIQPAKLEDSAVYLCASSFRGGFGEQFFGPGTRLTVL.

The chain carries TRBV6-6 and TRBJ1-1, with TRBD1 identical over 9 bases. The CDR3 contains 14 residues. The J segment lost 4 bases and the V segment lost 8 bases, leaving 8 bases of the junction unmatched. Looked up from germline, CDR1 is MNHNY and CDR2 is SVGAGI (reference sequence). The CDR3 region has the DNA TGTGCCAGCGGAGGACAGGGGATGGGCACTGAAGCTTTCTTT. Residues: CASGGQGMGTEAFF.

The sample holds one count of this clone. V gene TRBV5-6 combines with J gene TRBJ1-1; the D is unclear. With 0 bases removed from V and 0 bases from J, the gap between germline ends came to 6 bases. Germline V lookup: CDR1 SGHDT, CDR2 YYEEEE. This CDR3 comprises 14 residues. The CDR3: CASSLDLLNTEAFF. For the CDR3, the DNA is TGTGCCAGCAGCTTGGACCTGTTGAACACTGAAGCTTTCTTT.

The rearrangement uses TRBV14 and TRBJ2-1, with 10 bases matching TRBD2. After removal of 4 bases from V and 5 bases from J, the junction contained 5 bases not matched to a gene. The length of the CDR3 is 15 residues. Germline assignment: CDR1 SGHDN and CDR2 FVKESK. This chain's CDR3 is CASSPSGRADNEQFF. CDR3 nucleotide sequence: TGTGCCAGCAGCCCGAGCGGGAGGGCCGACAATGAGCAGTTCTTC.

The chain employs TRBV11-2 and TRBJ2-4, with D uncertain. Germline V lookup: CDR1 SGHAT, CDR2 FQNNGV. The CDR3 has 11 amino acids. V was clipped by 6 bases and J by 8 bases, with 8 bases between them. DNA of the CDR3: TGTGCCAGCAGTTCTAGTTACATTCAGTACTTC. Translating gives CASSSSYIQYF. Using reference TRBV11-2 and TRBJ2-4 for the parts outside the CDR3, the full variable domain is EAGVAQSPRYKIIEKRQSVAFWCNPISGHATLYWYQQILGQGPKLLIQFQNNGVVDDSQLPKDRFSAERLKGVDSTLKIQPAKLEDSAVYLCASSSSYIQYFGAGTRLSVL.

The chain joins TRBV7-9 to TRBJ1-3; D is possibly TRBD1 (5 bases). Germline V CDR1 and CDR2: SEHNR, FQNEAQ (reference sequence). The CDR3 consists of 17 residues. Trimming left V 3 bases short and J 0 bases short, with 15 bases between. CDR3 in amino acids: CASSLSRQLTSGNTIYF. CDR3 DNA: TGTGCCAGCAGCTTGTCGAGACAGCTAACCTCTGGAAACACCATATATTTT.

The chain joins TRBV5-1 to TRBJ1-1; D remains ambiguous. This CDR3 is 15 amino acids long. Germline V gives CDR1 SGHRS, CDR2 YFSETQ. V was trimmed by 0 bases and J by 1 base, leaving 10 bases between them. The DNA for the CDR3 is TGCGCCAGCAGCTTGGGAGCCTTGGCGAACACTGAAGCTTTCTTT. Translated: CASSLGALANTEAFF.

The V call is TRBV6-6, the J call TRBJ2-7, with no clear D. V shed 6 bases and J shed 6 bases, with 9 bases lying between them. The CDR3 runs 11 residues. Germline V gives CDR1 MNHNY, CDR2 SVGAGI (reference sequence). CDR3 nucleotides: TGTGCCAGCAGGAAGGACGTCGAGCAGTACTTC. Translated, it gives CASRKDVEQYF.

The chain carries TRBV7-2 and TRBJ2-6; D is unresolved. Germline loops: CDR1 SGHTA, CDR2 FQGNSA. This CDR3 comprises 18 residues. V was cut by 5 bases and J by 4 bases, with 21 bases left in between. CDR3 nucleotide sequence: TGTGCCAGCAGCGATCGGTCCCCTCTCAGCCCCGGGGCCAACGTCCTGACTTTC. It encodes CASSDRSPLSPGANVLTF.

Comment on this clone: This sample includes further DNA sequences coding for the same CDR3. The chain couples TRBV10-3 to TRBJ2-3; no firm D call. Per germline, CDR1 ENHRY and CDR2 SYGVKD. This CDR3 comprises 11 residues. V was trimmed by 9 bases and J by 3 bases, leaving 7 bases between them. The CDR3 loop is CAISGTDTQYF. CDR3 DNA sequence: TGTGCCATTTCCGGGACAGATACGCAGTATTTT.

The chain recombines TRBV18 with TRBJ2-7; the D gene is possibly TRBD1 (5 bases). Germline CDR1 reads KGHSH; CDR2 reads LQKENI. V was clipped by 3 bases and J by 11 bases, with 20 bases between them. There are 14 residues in the CDR3. Written as DNA, the CDR3 is TGTGCCAGCTCACCGGGGCAGGGCGCCTATTGGGAGTACTTC. Its translation is CASSPGQGAYWEYF.

With respect to this clone: The same CDR3 arises from other DNA sequences in this sample as well. The J gene is TRBJ1-1, the V gene TRBV6-5; D is undetermined. The CDR3 totals 13 residues. Germline loops: CDR1 MNHEY, CDR2 SVGAGI. V lost 2 bases and J 6 bases, leaving 10 bases between the germline ends. This chain's CDR3 is CASSYPGGSEAFF. In DNA form, the CDR3 reads TGTGCCAGCAGTTACCCAGGCGGGTCTGAAGCTTTCTTT.

As regards this clone: The final CDR3 position lacks the conserved phenylalanine or tryptophan, pointing to a likely read error. Because the CDR3's place on the DNA is in doubt, the DNA is left out and the CDR3 is given as listed by TCRdb. The gene calls are TRBV10-3 and TRBJ2-7; the tabulated D call, TRBD1, remains unverified against the DNA. CDR1 and CDR2 (germline): ENHRY, SYGVKD. The CDR3 spans 15 amino acids, including both terminal residues. CDR3 protein: CAISEPGQGALTRKL.